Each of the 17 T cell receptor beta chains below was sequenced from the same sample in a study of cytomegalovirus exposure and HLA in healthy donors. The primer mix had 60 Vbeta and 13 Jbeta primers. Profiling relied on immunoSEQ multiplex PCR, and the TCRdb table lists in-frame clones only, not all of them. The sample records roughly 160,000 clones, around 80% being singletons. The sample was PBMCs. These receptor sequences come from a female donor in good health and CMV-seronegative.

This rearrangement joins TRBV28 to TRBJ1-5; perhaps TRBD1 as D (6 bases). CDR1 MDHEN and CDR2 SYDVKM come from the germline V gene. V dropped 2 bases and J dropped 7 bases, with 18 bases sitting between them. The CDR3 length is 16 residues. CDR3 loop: CASSLPLPQGNQPQHF. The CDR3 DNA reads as TGTGCCAGCAGTTTACCACTCCCTCAGGGGAACCAGCCCCAGCATTTT.

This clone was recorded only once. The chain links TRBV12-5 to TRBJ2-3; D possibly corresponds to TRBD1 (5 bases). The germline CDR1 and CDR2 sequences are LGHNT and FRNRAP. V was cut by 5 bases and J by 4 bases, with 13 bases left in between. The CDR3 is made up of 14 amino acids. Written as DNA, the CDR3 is TGTGCTAGTGGTCCTGACAGTTTGGCAGATACGCAGTATTTT. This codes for CASGPDSLADTQYF.

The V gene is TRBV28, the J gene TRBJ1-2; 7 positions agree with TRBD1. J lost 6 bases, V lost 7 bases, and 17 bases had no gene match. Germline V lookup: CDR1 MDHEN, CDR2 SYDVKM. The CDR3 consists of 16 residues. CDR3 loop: CASTMPPGQMAHGYTF. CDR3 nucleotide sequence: TGTGCCAGCACCATGCCCCCGGGACAGATGGCTCATGGCTACACCTTC.

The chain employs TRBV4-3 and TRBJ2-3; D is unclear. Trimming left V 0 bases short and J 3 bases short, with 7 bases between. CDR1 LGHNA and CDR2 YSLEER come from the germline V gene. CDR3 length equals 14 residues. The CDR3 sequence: CASSQDTVTDTQYF. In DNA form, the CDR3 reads TGCGCCAGCAGCCAAGACACGGTGACAGATACGCAGTATTTT.

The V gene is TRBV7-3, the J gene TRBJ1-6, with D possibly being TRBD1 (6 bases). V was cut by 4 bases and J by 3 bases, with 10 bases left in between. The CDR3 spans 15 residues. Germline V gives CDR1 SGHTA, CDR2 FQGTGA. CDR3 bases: TGTGCCAGCAGCTCACAGGGAAGCTATAATTCACCCCTCCACTTT. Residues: CASSSQGSYNSPLHF.

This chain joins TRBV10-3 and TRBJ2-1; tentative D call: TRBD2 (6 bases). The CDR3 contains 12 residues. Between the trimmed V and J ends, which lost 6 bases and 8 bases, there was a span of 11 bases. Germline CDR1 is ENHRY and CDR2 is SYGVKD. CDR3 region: CAIREGGDEQFF. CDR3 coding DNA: TGTGCCATCAGGGAGGGCGGGGATGAGCAGTTCTTC.

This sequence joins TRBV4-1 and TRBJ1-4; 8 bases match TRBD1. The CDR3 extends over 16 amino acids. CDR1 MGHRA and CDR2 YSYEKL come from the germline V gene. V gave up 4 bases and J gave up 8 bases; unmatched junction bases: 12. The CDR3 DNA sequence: TGCGCCAGCAGCCCAGCCTGGACAGGGCGGAGGGAAAAACTGTTTTTT. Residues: CASSPAWTGRREKLFF.

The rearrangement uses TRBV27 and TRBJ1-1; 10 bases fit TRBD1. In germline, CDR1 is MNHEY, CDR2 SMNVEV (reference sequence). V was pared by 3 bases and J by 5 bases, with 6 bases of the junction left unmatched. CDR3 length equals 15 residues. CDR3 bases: TGTGCCAGCAGTTTGGTACGGACAGGGGGAACTGAAGCTTTCTTT. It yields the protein CASSLVRTGGTEAFF.

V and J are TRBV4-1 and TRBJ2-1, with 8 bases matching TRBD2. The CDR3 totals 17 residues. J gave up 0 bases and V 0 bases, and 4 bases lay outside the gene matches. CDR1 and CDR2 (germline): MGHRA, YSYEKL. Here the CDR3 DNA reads TGCGCCAGCAGCCAAGAGGGGCTAGCGGGCTCCTACAATGAGCAGTTCTTC. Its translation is CASSQEGLAGSYNEQFF.

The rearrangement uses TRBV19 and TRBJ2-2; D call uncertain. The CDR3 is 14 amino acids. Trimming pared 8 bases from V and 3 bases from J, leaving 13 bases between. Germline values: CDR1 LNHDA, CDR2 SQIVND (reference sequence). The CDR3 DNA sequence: TGTGCCAGTCAAGGCGGTTGGGACACCGGGGAGCTGTTTTTT. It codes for CASQGGWDTGELFF.

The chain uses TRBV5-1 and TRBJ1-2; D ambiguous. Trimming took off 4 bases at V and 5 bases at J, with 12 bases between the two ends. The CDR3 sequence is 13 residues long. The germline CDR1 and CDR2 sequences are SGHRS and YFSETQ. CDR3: CASSPEPEYGYTF. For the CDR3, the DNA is TGCGCCAGCAGCCCGGAGCCCGAGTATGGCTACACCTTC. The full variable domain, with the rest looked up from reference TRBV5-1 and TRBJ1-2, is KAGVTQTPRYLIKTRGQQVTLSCSPISGHRSVSWYQQTPGQGLQFLFEYFSETQRNKGNFPGRFSGRQFSNSRSEMNVSTLELGDSALYLCASSPEPEYGYTFGSGTRLTVV.

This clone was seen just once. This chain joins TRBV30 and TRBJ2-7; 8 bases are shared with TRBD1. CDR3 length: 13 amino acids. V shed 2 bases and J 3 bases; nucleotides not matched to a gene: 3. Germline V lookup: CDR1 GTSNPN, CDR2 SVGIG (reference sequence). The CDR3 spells CAWSIGQGYEQYF. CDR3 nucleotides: TGTGCCTGGAGTATCGGACAGGGCTACGAGCAGTACTTC.

The CDR3 spells CASSVGRDRGQPQHF. The CDR3 DNA reads as TGTGCCAGCAGCGTAGGGAGGGACAGGGGGCAGCCCCAGCATTTT. The chain uses TRBV9 and TRBJ1-5; 11 bases are shared with TRBD1. CDR1 is SGDLS, CDR2 YYNGEE, per germline. J gave up 7 bases and V 0 bases, and 3 bases lay outside the gene matches. The CDR3 length is 15 residues.

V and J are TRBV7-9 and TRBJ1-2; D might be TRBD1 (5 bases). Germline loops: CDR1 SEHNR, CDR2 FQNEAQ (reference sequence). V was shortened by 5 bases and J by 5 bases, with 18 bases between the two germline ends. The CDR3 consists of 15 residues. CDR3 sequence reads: CASSADTGHRYGYTF. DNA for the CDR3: TGTGCCAGCAGCGCCGATACTGGACACAGATATGGCTACACCTTC.

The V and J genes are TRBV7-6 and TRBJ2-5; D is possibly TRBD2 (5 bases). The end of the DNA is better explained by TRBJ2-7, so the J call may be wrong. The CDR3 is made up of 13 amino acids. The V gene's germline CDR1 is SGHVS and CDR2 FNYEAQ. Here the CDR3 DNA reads TGTGCCAGCAGCTTCGGGGTGGGCTACGAGCAGTACTTC. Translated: CASSFGVGYEQYF.

In DNA form, the CDR3 reads TGCGCCAGCAGCCCGGAGACGACAGGGCCCAGGGAGCTGTTTTTT. Translated, it gives CASSPETTGPRELFF. The chain links TRBV4-3 to TRBJ2-2; 7 nucleotides line up with TRBD1. The length of the CDR3 is 15 residues. V lost 4 bases and J lost 9; bases outside the gene matches: 11. Germline CDR1 is LGHNA and CDR2 is YSLEER.

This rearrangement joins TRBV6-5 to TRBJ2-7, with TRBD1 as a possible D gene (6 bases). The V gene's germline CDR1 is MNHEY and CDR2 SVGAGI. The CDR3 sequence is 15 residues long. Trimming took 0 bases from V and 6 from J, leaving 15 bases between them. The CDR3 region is CASSYSTGPKGEQYF. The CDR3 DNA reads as TGTGCCAGCAGTTACTCGACAGGCCCCAAGGGCGAGCAGTACTTC.